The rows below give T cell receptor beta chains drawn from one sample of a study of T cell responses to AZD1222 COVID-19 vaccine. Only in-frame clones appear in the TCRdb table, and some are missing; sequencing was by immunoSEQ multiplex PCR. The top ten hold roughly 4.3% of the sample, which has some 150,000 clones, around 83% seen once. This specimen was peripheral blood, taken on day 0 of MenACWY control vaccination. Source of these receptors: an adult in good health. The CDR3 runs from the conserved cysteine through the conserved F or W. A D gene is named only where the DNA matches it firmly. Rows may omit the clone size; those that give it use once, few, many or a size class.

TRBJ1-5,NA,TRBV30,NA,TGTGCCTGGAGTGGTAGGGCCAATCAGCCCCAGCATTTT,CAWSGRANQPQHF
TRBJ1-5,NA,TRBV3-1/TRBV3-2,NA,TGTGCCAGCAGCCAAGATATGGGGGACCAGCCCCAGCATTTT,CASSQDMGDQPQHF
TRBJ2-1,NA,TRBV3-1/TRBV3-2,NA,TGTGCCAGCAGCCCCCGTCTCGGTGAGCAGTTCTTC,CASSPRLGEQFF
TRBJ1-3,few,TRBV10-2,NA,TGCGCCAGCACTCAAGGGACTGCTTTCTCTGGAAACACCATATATTTT,CASTQGTAFSGNTIYF
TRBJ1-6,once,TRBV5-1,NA,TGCGCCAGCAGCCCCAGTGCGAACTATAATTCACCCCTCCACTTT,CASSPSANYNSPLHF
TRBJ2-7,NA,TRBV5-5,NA,TGTGCCAGCAGCTTGGAAGGGGGTATCGACGAGCAGTACTTC,CASSLEGGIDEQYF
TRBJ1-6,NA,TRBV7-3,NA,TGTGCCAGCAGCTTAAGCGGGGCCTATAATTCACCCCTCCACTTT,CASSLSGAYNSPLHF
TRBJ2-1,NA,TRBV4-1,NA,TGCGCCAGCAGCCAAGATACAGGCTACAATGAGCAGTTCTTC,CASSQDTGYNEQFF
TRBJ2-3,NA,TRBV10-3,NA,TGTGCCATCAGTGGATTAGGCACAGATACGCAGTATTTT,CAISGLGTDTQYF
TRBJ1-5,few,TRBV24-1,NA,TGTGCCACCAGTGTAGGGGGGAATCAGCCCCAGCATTTT,CATSVGGNQPQHF
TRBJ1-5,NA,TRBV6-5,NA,TGTGCCAGCACCCAGGTCGGAGGGGGAAATCAGCCCCAGCATTTT,CASTQVGGGNQPQHF
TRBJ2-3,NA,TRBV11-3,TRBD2,TGTGCCAGCAGCTTCGGGGGGGCCCGAAAAGATACGCAGTATTTT,CASSFGGARKDTQYF
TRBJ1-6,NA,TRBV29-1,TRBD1,TGCAGCGTCCGACAGGGCCGAGCTTCACCCCTCCACTTT,CSVRQGRASPLHF
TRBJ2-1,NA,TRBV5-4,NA,TGTGCCAGCAGCTTAGATGCTCCTACCTCCTACAATGAGCAGTTCTTC,CASSLDAPTSYNEQFF
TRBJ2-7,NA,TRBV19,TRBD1,TGTGCCAGTAGTATCGGACAGGGGTCCTACGAGCAGTACTTC,CASSIGQGSYEQYF
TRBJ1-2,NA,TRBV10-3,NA,TGTGCCATCAGTGACGGAAACTATGGCTACACCTTC,CAISDGNYGYTF
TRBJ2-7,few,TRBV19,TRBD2,TGTGCCAGTAGTATTGGGCTAGCGGGGACCTACGAGCAGTACTTC,CASSIGLAGTYEQYF
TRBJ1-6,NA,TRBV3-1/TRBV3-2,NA,TGTGCCAGCAGCCAAGATTGGGGGGGTTCACCCCTCCACTTT,CASSQDWGGSPLHF
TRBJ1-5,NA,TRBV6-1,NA,TGTGCCAGCAGGGAATTCAGCGGGGGGGTGTATCAGCCCCAGCATTTT,CASREFSGGVYQPQHF
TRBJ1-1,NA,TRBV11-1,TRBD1,TGTGCCAGCAGCCCACCGACAGGGGTGAACACTGAAGCTTTCTTT,CASSPPTGVNTEAFF
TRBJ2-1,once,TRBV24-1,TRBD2,TGTGCCACCAGTGACCCAGCGGGGGTCTCCTACAATGAGCAGTTCTTC,CATSDPAGVSYNEQFF
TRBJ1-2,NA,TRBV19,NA,TGTGCCAGTATAGGCAACTATGGCTACACCTTC,CASIGNYGYTF
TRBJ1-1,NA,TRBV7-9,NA,TGTGCCAGCAGCTCGGACCGAAGACAGACTGAAGCTTTCTTT,CASSSDRRQTEAFF
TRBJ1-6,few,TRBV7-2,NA,TGTGCCAGCAGCTCGCCAGGAGGCTCCTATAATTCACCCCTCCACTTT,CASSSPGGSYNSPLHF
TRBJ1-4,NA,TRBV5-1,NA,TGCGCCAGCAGCCCGGGGGGGAATCTTAATGAAAAACTGTTTTTT,CASSPGGNLNEKLFF
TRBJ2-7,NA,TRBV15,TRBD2,TGTGCCACCAGCAGTGCTAGCGGGGGGGTTACGGACGAGCAGTACTTC,CATSSASGGVTDEQYF
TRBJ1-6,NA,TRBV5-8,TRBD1,TGTGCCAGCAGCTCTCGGGACAGGGTAAAGCCGAATTCACCCCTCCACTTT,CASSSRDRVKPNSPLHF
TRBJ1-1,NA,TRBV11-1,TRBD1,TGTGCCAGCAGCCTAGGGACAGGGACATACACTGAAGCTTTCTTT,CASSLGTGTYTEAFF
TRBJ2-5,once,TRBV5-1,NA,TGCGCCAGCAGCTTATCCCATGGGGTGGAAGAGACCCAGTACTTC,CASSLSHGVEETQYF
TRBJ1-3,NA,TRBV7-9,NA,TGTGCCAGCAGCTTAGGACAGCCGAACTCTGGAAACACCATATATTTT,CASSLGQPNSGNTIYF
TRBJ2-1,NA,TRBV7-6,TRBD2,TGTGCCAGCAGCCCTATGTTCGGGGGGTACAATGAGCAGTTCTTC,CASSPMFGGYNEQFF
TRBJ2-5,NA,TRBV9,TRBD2,TGTGCCAGCAGCGTCGGGACTAGCGTAGAGACCCAGTACTTC,CASSVGTSVETQYF
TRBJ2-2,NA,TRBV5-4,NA,TGTGCCAGCAGCCCAGACAGTAGAGCGGCGAACACCGGGGAGCTGTTTTTT,CASSPDSRAANTGELFF
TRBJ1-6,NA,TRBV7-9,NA,TGTGCCAGCAGCTTACTGACAGGAACCTATTCACCCCTCCACTTT,CASSLLTGTYSPLHF
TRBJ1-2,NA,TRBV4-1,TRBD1,TGCGCCAGCAGCCAAGATGGGATCGACAGGGGAGGTGGCTACACCTTC,CASSQDGIDRGGGYTF
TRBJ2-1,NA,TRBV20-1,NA,TGCAGTGCTAGAGCCTATAATGAGCAGTTCTTC,CSARAYNEQFF
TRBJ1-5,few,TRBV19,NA,TGTGCCACTCGGGGCCCGGATAGCAATCAGCCCCAGCATTTT,CATRGPDSNQPQHF
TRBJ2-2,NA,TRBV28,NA,TGTGCCAGCAGCCTGAACACCGGGGAGCTGTTTTTT,CASSLNTGELFF
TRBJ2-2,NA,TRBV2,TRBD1,TGTGCCTCCTTAGGACAGGGTGAGGCCGGGGAGCTGTTTTTT,CASLGQGEAGELFF
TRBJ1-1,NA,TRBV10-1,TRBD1,TGCGCCAGCAGTAGGGGCAGGGGGCATACTGAAGCTTTCTTT,CASSRGRGHTEAFF
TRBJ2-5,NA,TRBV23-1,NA,TGCGCCAGCAGTCAGATGGAGTCGGAGACCCAGTACTTC,CASSQMESETQYF
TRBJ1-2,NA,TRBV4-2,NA,TGTGCCAGCAGCCAAGGGTACGGGGGCTACACCTTC,CASSQGYGGYTF
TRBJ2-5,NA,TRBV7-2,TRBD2,TGTGCCAGCACCCCCTCGGGCGGGGGGGCTGGTTTCCAAGAGACCCAGTACTTC,CASTPSGGGAGFQETQYF
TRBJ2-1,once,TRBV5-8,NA,TGTGCCAGCAGCTTTTCACCGTTATCCTACAATGAGCAGTTCTTC,CASSFSPLSYNEQFF
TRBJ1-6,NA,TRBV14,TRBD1,TGTGCCAGCAGCCCGCGACAGGGCTCCTATAATTCACCCCTCCACTTT,CASSPRQGSYNSPLHF
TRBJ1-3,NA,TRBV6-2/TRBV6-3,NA,TGTGCCAGCAGTTACCGTCGCCACTCTGGAAACACCATATATTTT,CASSYRRHSGNTIYF
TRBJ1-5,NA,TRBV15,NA,TGTGCCACCAGCCCCCGTGGGGGAGTAAGCAATCAGCCCCAGCATTTT,CATSPRGGVSNQPQHF